Each of the 28 T cell receptor beta chains below was sequenced from the same sample in a study of cytomegalovirus exposure and HLA in healthy donors. The study ran its PCR with 60 Vbeta and 13 Jbeta primers. Clones were sequenced by immunoSEQ multiplex PCR, and TCRdb holds only the in-frame ones, with some missing. The sample shows under 110,000 clones, 70% to 85% of them seen only once. The sample consisted of PBMCs. The source is a boy younger than 18 in good health and CMV-seronegative.

This clone was counted only a few times. The chain uses TRBV29-1 and TRBJ2-7; 8 nucleotides line up with TRBD1. CDR3 length: 14 residues. Germline CDR1 and CDR2: SQVTM and ANQGSEA. Trimming cost V 6 bases and J 1 base; bases outside gene matches: 8. The CDR3 DNA reads as TGCAGCGTCCGTCCGGGACAGGTATCCTACGAGCAGTACTTC. Translated: CSVRPGQVSYEQYF.

This sequence joins TRBV27 and TRBJ1-2; TRBD1 matches 10 bases. CDR1 and CDR2 (germline): MNHEY, SMNVEV (reference sequence). This CDR3 is 14 amino acids long. V lost 8 bases, J lost 5 bases, and 8 bases stayed unmatched. The CDR3 protein is CASSPPGQGYGYTF. DNA for the CDR3: TGTGCCAGCTCACCCCCGGGACAGGGGTATGGCTACACCTTC.

J is TRBJ1-6 and V is TRBV27; D uncertain. CDR3 length equals 14 residues. Trimming cost V 5 bases and J 5 bases, with 10 bases left between them. In germline, CDR1 is MNHEY, CDR2 SMNVEV (reference sequence). The CDR3 DNA reads TGTGCCAGCAGTGGATCGCGGGATAATTCACCCCTCCACTTT. It yields the protein CASSGSRDNSPLHF.

This chain connects TRBV7-9 to TRBJ1-4; maybe TRBD1 (6 bases). The V end lost 3 bases, the J end lost 3 bases, and 14 bases lay between the germline ends. From germline, CDR1 is SEHNR and CDR2 FQNEAQ (reference sequence). The CDR3 contains 16 residues. The CDR3 sequence: CASSFATGYANEKLFF. The DNA for the CDR3 is TGTGCCAGCAGCTTCGCAACAGGGTATGCTAATGAAAAACTGTTTTTT.

The V gene is TRBV7-9, the J gene TRBJ2-7, with D unresolved. The CDR3 covers 14 residues. Between the trimmed V and J ends, which lost 4 bases and 0 bases, there was a span of 10 bases. The germline V gene encodes CDR1 SEHNR and CDR2 FQNEAQ (reference sequence). The CDR3 sequence: CASSSFSSSYEQYF. CDR3 bases: TGTGCCAGCAGCTCCTTTTCGAGCTCCTACGAGCAGTACTTC.

The V gene is TRBV7-9, the J gene TRBJ1-4; no definite D call. Trimming shortened V by 5 bases and J by 0 bases, and 10 bases separated the two germline ends. Germline lookup yields CDR1 SEHNR and CDR2 FQNEAQ (reference sequence). CDR3 length equals 15 residues. Here the CDR3 DNA reads TGTGCCAGCAGCCCTCGTGGAGCAACTAATGAAAAACTGTTTTTT. Encoded protein: CASSPRGATNEKLFF.

This chain links TRBV28 with TRBJ2-4; tentatively, D is TRBD1 (6 bases). CDR1 and CDR2 (germline): MDHEN, SYDVKM. CDR3 length: 15 residues. Trimming removed 6 bases from V and 0 bases from J, with 12 bases in between. The DNA of the CDR3 is TGTGCCAGCAGGGGCCAGGGGATAGCCAAAAACATTCAGTACTTC. Encoded protein: CASRGQGIAKNIQYF.

The chain couples TRBV4-2 to TRBJ2-4, with a weak D call TRBD1 (6 bases). V lost 3 bases to trimming and J lost 2 bases, with 11 bases between them. The CDR3 has 15 amino acids. CDR1 and CDR2 from the germline V gene are LGHNA and YNFKEQ. CDR3 residues: CASSQTGTPKNIQYF. In DNA form, the CDR3 reads TGTGCCAGCAGCCAGACCGGGACACCCAAAAACATTCAGTACTTC.

V gene TRBV5-6 combines with J gene TRBJ1-4; D call uncertain. This CDR3 has 15 amino acids. Germline lookup yields CDR1 SGHDT and CDR2 YYEEEE. Trimming pared 0 bases from V and 0 bases from J, leaving 6 bases between. DNA for the CDR3: TGTGCCAGCAGCTTGGACTTAGCAACTAATGAAAAACTGTTTTTT. This translates into CASSLDLATNEKLFF.

As regards this clone: A read error may account for a junction end that differs from germline. The rearrangement links TRBV13 to TRBJ2-3; 7 bases are shared with TRBD1. CDR1 is PRHDT, CDR2 FYEKMQ, per germline (reference sequence). The CDR3 loop spans 16 amino acids. The CDR3 here is CASSSRQGEGTDTQYF. CDR3 nucleotide sequence: TGTGCCAGCAGCTCGAGACAGGGAGAGGGCACGGATACGCAGTATTTT.

This chain joins TRBV27 and TRBJ1-5; 12 nucleotides align to TRBD1. Germline CDR1 MNHEY, CDR2 SMNVEV (reference sequence). The CDR3 loop spans 15 amino acids. V lost 5 bases, J lost 6 bases, and 5 bases stayed unmatched. In DNA, the CDR3 is TGTGCCAGCAGTCGGGGACAGGGGGCAGGTCAGCCCCAGCATTTT. This sequence encodes CASSRGQGAGQPQHF.

The table lists this clone with a count of one. This chain joins TRBV9 and TRBJ2-7, with TRBD2 matching 7 bases. Germline CDR1 SGDLS, CDR2 YYNGEE. The CDR3 covers 13 residues. Trimming at V came to 5 bases and at J to 0 bases, leaving 2 bases not matched to a gene. CDR3 sequence: CASSGGGSYEQYF. As DNA, the CDR3 is TGTGCCAGCAGTGGCGGGGGCTCCTACGAGCAGTACTTC.

J is TRBJ1-1 and V is TRBV7-3, with a possible D match to TRBD1 (5 bases). Germline V gene lookup returns CDR1 SGHTA and CDR2 FQGTGA. V was clipped by 0 bases and J by 10 bases, with 12 bases between them. CDR3 length: 13 residues. The CDR3 coding sequence is TGTGCCAGCAGCTTAACAGGGCTCGGGGGAGCTTTCTTT. This gives the protein CASSLTGLGGAFF.

Only a few counts were recorded for this clone. The chain has TRBV5-6 and TRBJ1-2; possibly TRBD1 for D (6 bases). This CDR3 is 15 amino acids long. The germline V gene encodes CDR1 SGHDT and CDR2 YYEEEE. Trimming removed 6 bases at V and 0 bases at J, with 15 bases between. The CDR3 nucleotides are TGTGCCAGCAACCTCAGGGGCATATCTAACTATGGCTACACCTTC. Translating it yields CASNLRGISNYGYTF.

The chain couples TRBV5-6 to TRBJ1-5; 9 nucleotides line up with TRBD1. Losses at the gene ends were 3 bases for V and 3 bases for J; bases not matched to a gene: 4. This CDR3 comprises 15 residues. The germline V gene encodes CDR1 SGHDT and CDR2 YYEEEE. CDR3 nucleotide sequence: TGTGCCAGCAGCTGCCGGGACAGGGACAATCAGCCCCAGCATTTT. Protein sequence: CASSCRDRDNQPQHF.

The chain joins TRBV7-9 to TRBJ1-6; 9 positions agree with TRBD1. This CDR3 has 14 residues. Germline assignment: CDR1 SEHNR and CDR2 FQNEAQ (reference sequence). V trimming: 5 bases; J trimming: 10 bases; junction bases outside the gene matches: 6. The CDR3 sequence: CASSTGQGSSPLHF. The CDR3 region has the DNA TGTGCCAGCAGCACCGGACAGGGGAGCTCACCCCTCCACTTT.

The J gene is TRBJ1-2, the V gene TRBV7-2, with 11 bases aligning to TRBD1. V lost 5 bases and J lost 4; bases outside the gene matches: 9. Germline CDR1 is SGHTA and CDR2 is FQGNSA. This CDR3 is built from 16 residues. In DNA form, the CDR3 reads TGTGCCAGCAGCCCAACTCGGACAGGGGGCCTCTATGGCTACACCTTC. This gives the protein CASSPTRTGGLYGYTF.

The J gene is TRBJ1-5, the V gene TRBV5-1; a possible D gene is TRBD1 (6 bases). Germline V lookup: CDR1 SGHRS, CDR2 YFSETQ. The CDR3 is made up of 14 amino acids. Trimming removed 1 base at V and 5 bases at J, with 10 bases between. The CDR3 loop reads CASSLWAGDQPQHF. CDR3 in DNA: TGCGCCAGCAGCTTGTGGGCAGGGGATCAGCCCCAGCATTTT.

The rearrangement links TRBV7-3 to TRBJ1-1; no firm D call. V was shortened by 2 bases and J by 2 bases, with 6 bases between the two germline ends. CDR1 is SGHTA, CDR2 FQGTGA, per germline. The CDR3 spans 13 residues. The CDR3 DNA reads as TGTGCCAGCAGCTTAGCGGGAAACACTGAAGCTTTCTTT. Translation: CASSLAGNTEAFF.

This clone showed up just once. The gene calls are TRBV29-1 and TRBJ2-7; D call uncertain. Germline-derived CDR1 and CDR2 are SQVTM and ANQGSEA. V was trimmed by 0 bases and J by 6 bases, leaving 15 bases between them. The CDR3 extends over 14 amino acids. This CDR3 reads CSVEDLGPATEQYF. CDR3 bases: TGCAGCGTTGAAGATCTTGGTCCAGCGACCGAGCAGTACTTC.

The genes are TRBV15 and TRBJ2-3; D unresolved. V was cut by 5 bases and J by 2 bases, with 8 bases left in between. The CDR3 spans 13 residues. The germline gives CDR1 LNHNV, CDR2 YYDKDF (reference sequence). CDR3 sequence: CATSPRNTDTQYF. In nucleotides, the CDR3 is TGTGCCACCAGCCCGCGCAACACAGATACGCAGTATTTT.

CDR3 sequence reads: CASSKGQGSLITYEQYF. CDR3 nucleotides: TGCGCCAGCAGCAAGGGACAGGGTAGCCTGATTACCTACGAGCAGTACTTC. The chain uses TRBV5-1 and TRBJ2-7; 9 nucleotides line up with TRBD1. Germline CDR1 is SGHRS and CDR2 is YFSETQ. The trim removed 4 bases at V and 2 bases at J, leaving 13 bases unmatched. The CDR3 is 17 residues long.

This sequence joins TRBV2 and TRBJ2-2, with D possibly matching TRBD2 (5 bases). CDR1 and CDR2 from the germline V gene are SNHLY and FYNNEI. The CDR3 extends over 14 amino acids. The V end lost 8 bases, the J end lost 3 bases, and 13 bases lay between the germline ends. CDR3: CASGGSLYTGELFF. The CDR3, as DNA: TGTGCCAGCGGAGGATCCCTTTACACCGGGGAGCTGTTTTTT.

The gene calls are TRBV5-1 and TRBJ2-7; D ambiguous. Between the trimmed V and J ends, which lost 0 bases and 4 bases, there was a span of 8 bases. This CDR3 is 13 amino acids long. CDR1 SGHRS and CDR2 YFSETQ come from the germline V gene. Written as DNA, the CDR3 is TGCGCCAGCAGCTTGGCCTTGTCTTACGAGCAGTACTTC. Its protein is CASSLALSYEQYF.

The J gene is TRBJ1-4, the V gene TRBV9; TRBD1 agrees at 7 bases. This CDR3 is 15 amino acids long. J gave up 4 bases and V 4 bases, and 7 bases lay outside the gene matches. The germline gives CDR1 SGDLS, CDR2 YYNGEE. CDR3 DNA: TGTGCCAGCAGCCCCGTGGACAGGCTTAATGAAAAACTGTTTTTT. Protein sequence: CASSPVDRLNEKLFF.

This clone was seen only a few times. The chain employs TRBV6-5 and TRBJ2-1; 9 bases align to TRBD2. The CDR3 runs to 16 residues. Germline lookup yields CDR1 MNHEY and CDR2 SVGAGI. J lost 0 bases, V lost 4 bases, and 4 bases had no gene match. CDR3 region: CASSWTSASSYNEQFF. In DNA form, the CDR3 reads TGTGCCAGCAGTTGGACTAGCGCGAGCTCCTACAATGAGCAGTTCTTC.

This sequence joins TRBV4-1 and TRBJ2-7, with D possibly matching TRBD2 (5 bases). Per the germline V gene, CDR1 is MGHRA and CDR2 is YSYEKL. The CDR3 totals 14 residues. V shed 1 base and J shed 4 bases, with 11 bases lying between them. For the CDR3, the DNA is TGCGCCAGCAGCCAAGGTGAGGGAGCATACGAGCAGTACTTC. This sequence encodes CASSQGEGAYEQYF.

The V call is TRBV9, the J call TRBJ1-6; possible D gene TRBD1, 5 bases. V was trimmed by 5 bases and J by 10 bases, leaving 16 bases between them. Germline CDR1 reads SGDLS; CDR2 reads YYNGEE. The CDR3 totals 14 residues. This CDR3 reads CASRGQGGKSPLHF. The CDR3 bases are TGTGCCAGCAGGGGGCAAGGAGGGAAATCACCCCTCCACTTT.